A single TCR beta chain is shown here with its context. The data stem from a study of blood T cell repertoires in COVID-19. Those enrolled, adults aged about 18 to 89 years, came from roughly 23 US areas. Recovered participants had two consecutive negative NP/OP PCR tests, healthcare professional clearance, or symptom resolution. Original analysis: Estimation of nucleated cell counts relied on the amplification of reference gene primers. Clones were read by immunoSEQ multiplex PCR, and TCRdb kept only the in-frame ones, dropping some. V and J calls and clone size are those listed in that table; D and trimming were worked out from the DNA. Among about 150,000 clones listed, around 80% were seen once. Germline CDR1 SGHRS, CDR2 YFSETQ. This CDR3 has 16 amino acids. V dropped 1 base and J dropped 3 bases, with 13 bases sitting between them.

This TCR was recovered from a man aged 45-65 years who had recovered from COVID-19. Sequenced material: PBMCs or T cells enriched from blood (not recorded which). The chain carries TRBV5-1 and TRBJ2-2, with D possibly matching TRBD2 (5 bases). The CDR3 DNA is TGCGCCAGCAGCTTGAGGCCGGGGATCGACACCGGGGAGCTGTTTTTT. Its translation: CASSLRPGIDTGELFF. Filled out from reference TRBV5-1 and TRBJ2-2, the complete variable domain reads KAGVTQTPRYLIKTRGQQVTLSCSPISGHRSVSWYQQTPGQGLQFLFEYFSETQRNKGNFPGRFSGRQFSNSRSEMNVSTLELGDSALYLCASSLRPGIDTGELFFGEGSRLTVL.